These 9 T cell receptor beta chains share one sample of origin, sequenced in a study of OX40 agonist ivuxolimab in advanced cancers. Assay used: immunoSEQ multiplex PCR; TCRdb lists only in-frame clones, some missing. The sample lists about 79,000 clones, around 90% occurring once. Specimen: CD4+ or CD8+ T cells sorted from blood, collected in a trial of the OX40 agonist ivuxolimab. These receptors were taken from an adult with an advanced solid tumor such as melanoma, head and neck, liver or kidney cancer.

The gene calls are TRBV2 and TRBJ2-2, with 11 bases lining up with TRBD2. V trimming: 6 bases; J trimming: 5 bases; junction bases outside the gene matches: 5. Germline loops: CDR1 SNHLY, CDR2 FYNNEI. The CDR3 runs 15 residues. CDR3 amino acids: CASRGTSGRTGELFF. Here the CDR3 DNA reads TGTGCCAGCAGGGGGACTAGCGGTCGAACCGGGGAGCTGTTTTTT.

This sequence joins TRBV10-3 and TRBJ2-7; the D is unclear. Germline loops: CDR1 ENHRY, CDR2 SYGVKD. This CDR3 contains 12 residues. V lost 5 bases and J 5 bases, leaving 10 bases between the germline ends. The CDR3 spells CAISWDANEQYF. CDR3 sequence (DNA): TGTGCCATCAGTTGGGATGCAAACGAGCAGTACTTC.

This clone was seen only once. The CDR3 nucleotides read TGTGCCAGCAGCCGGACCTCTGGGGCCAACGTCCTGACTTTC. Translating it yields CASSRTSGANVLTF. The gene calls are TRBV28 and TRBJ2-6; D is ambiguous. The ends were cut back, 6 bases at V and 0 bases at J, with 6 bases in the middle. CDR1 is MDHEN and CDR2 is SYDVKM in the germline V gene. The CDR3 has 14 amino acids.

V and J are TRBV6-5 and TRBJ2-7, with 8 bases that match TRBD1. The CDR3 consists of 14 residues. From germline, CDR1 is MNHEY and CDR2 SVGAGI. V lost 7 bases to trimming and J lost 5 bases; unmatched junction nucleotides: 10. For the CDR3, the DNA is TGTGCCAGCACTAAGACAGGGGAATCCAACGAGCAGTACTTC. Protein product: CASTKTGESNEQYF.

The V call is TRBV6-1, the J call TRBJ2-3; 9 nucleotides agree with TRBD2. Germline loops: CDR1 MNHNS, CDR2 SASEGT. The J segment lost 4 bases and the V segment lost 2 bases, leaving 13 bases of the junction unmatched. This CDR3 contains 18 residues. The CDR3 DNA reads as TGTGCCAGCAGTGAACATTTTTTAGCGGGAGAAGGATCAGATACGCAGTATTTT. It codes for CASSEHFLAGEGSDTQYF.

This clone was seen only once. The V and J genes are TRBV6-5 and TRBJ1-5; D is unresolved. The germline V and J ends were trimmed by 5 bases and 4 bases, with 9 bases remaining between them. This CDR3 comprises 13 residues. Germline-derived CDR1 and CDR2 are MNHEY and SVGAGI. The CDR3 DNA reads TGTGCCAGCAGTCCTGTCCTTAATCAGCCCCAGCATTTT. Translated, it gives CASSPVLNQPQHF.

For the CDR3, the DNA is TGTGCCAGCAGCCCCGGGGGGACATCTCAAGAGACCCAGTACTTC. It codes for CASSPGGTSQETQYF. The chain uses TRBV5-5 and TRBJ2-5, with a tentative D call TRBD2 (7 bases). Trimming shortened V by 4 bases and J by 2 bases, and 15 bases separated the two germline ends. The germline gives CDR1 SGHKS, CDR2 YYEKEE (reference sequence). The CDR3 covers 15 residues.

This clone appeared once. The V and J genes are TRBV6-1 and TRBJ1-4; 9 bases line up with TRBD1. Germline loops: CDR1 MNHNS, CDR2 SASEGT. The trim removed 0 bases at V and 7 bases at J, leaving 3 bases unmatched. This CDR3 has 15 amino acids. Written as DNA, the CDR3 is TGTGCCAGCAGTGAAGCAGGACAGGGGATTGAAAAACTGTTTTTT. Protein product: CASSEAGQGIEKLFF.

This chain connects TRBV19 to TRBJ1-3; a possible D gene is TRBD1 (5 bases). Trimming left V 2 bases short and J 4 bases short, with 15 bases between. CDR3 length: 16 residues. From germline, CDR1 is LNHDA and CDR2 SQIVND (reference sequence). The CDR3 sequence is CASSINSGPPGNTIYF. The CDR3 DNA reads as TGTGCCAGTAGTATAAACTCGGGACCTCCAGGAAACACCATATATTTT.